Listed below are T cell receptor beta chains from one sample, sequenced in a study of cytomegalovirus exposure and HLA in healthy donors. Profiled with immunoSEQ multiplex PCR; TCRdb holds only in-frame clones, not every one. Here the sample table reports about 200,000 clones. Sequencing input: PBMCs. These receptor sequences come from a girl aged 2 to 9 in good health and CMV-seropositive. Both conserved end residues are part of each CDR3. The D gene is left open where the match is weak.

cdr3_nt: TGCGCCAGCAGCGGGGTCAGGGACAGGGGCACTGAAGCTTTCTTT; cdr3_aa: CASSGVRDRGTEAFF; v_call: TRBV5-1; j_call: TRBJ1-1; d_call: TRBD1
cdr3_nt: TGCGCCAGCAGCTTGGGGACAGGGGAGGGCAATGAGCAGTTCTTC; cdr3_aa: CASSLGTGEGNEQFF; v_call: TRBV5-1; j_call: TRBJ2-1; d_call: TRBD1
cdr3_nt: TGTGCCAGCAGTAGACAGGATTCGTACGAGCAGTACTTC; cdr3_aa: CASSRQDSYEQYF; v_call: TRBV6-1; j_call: TRBJ2-7; d_call: .
cdr3_nt: TGTGCCAGCCTCCGACAGGGTACTAACTATGGCTACACCTTC; cdr3_aa: CASLRQGTNYGYTF; v_call: TRBV7-9; j_call: TRBJ1-2; d_call: TRBD1
cdr3_nt: TGTGCCAGCAGCGCTACCGCAACTAATGAAAAACTGTTTTTT; cdr3_aa: CASSATATNEKLFF; v_call: TRBV11-2; j_call: TRBJ1-4; d_call: .
cdr3_nt: TGTGCCAGCAGCAACAGACAGGCGAACTCTGGAAACACCATATATTTT; cdr3_aa: CASSNRQANSGNTIYF; v_call: TRBV28; j_call: TRBJ1-3; d_call: .
cdr3_nt: TGTGCCAGCAGTCCGATAGCGGGATTGGACTCCTACGAGCAGTACTTC; cdr3_aa: CASSPIAGLDSYEQYF; v_call: TRBV27; j_call: TRBJ2-7; d_call: TRBD2
cdr3_nt: TGTGCCAGCTCACCACAGGGACTAGCCGGGAACGAGCAGTACTTC; cdr3_aa: CASSPQGLAGNEQYF; v_call: TRBV18; j_call: TRBJ2-7; d_call: TRBD2
cdr3_nt: TGTGCCAGCAGTTTAAGCGGGCAGTTGAACACTGAAGCTTTCTTT; cdr3_aa: CASSLSGQLNTEAFF; v_call: TRBV27; j_call: TRBJ1-1; d_call: .
cdr3_nt: TGTGCCACCCAGGGCTCCAATCAGCCCCAGCATTTT; cdr3_aa: CATQGSNQPQHF; v_call: TRBV10-3; j_call: TRBJ1-5; d_call: .
cdr3_nt: TGCAGCGGGCGGGCCACTAATGAAAAACTGTTTTTT; cdr3_aa: CSGRATNEKLFF; v_call: TRBV29-1; j_call: TRBJ1-4; d_call: .
cdr3_nt: TGTGCCAGCAGACGGACAGGAGACTCCTACGAGCAGTACTTC; cdr3_aa: CASRRTGDSYEQYF; v_call: TRBV19; j_call: TRBJ2-7; d_call: TRBD1
cdr3_nt: TGTGCCAGCAGTGAATTGTTAGCTAGCGGTCGCACAGATACGCAGTATTTT; cdr3_aa: CASSELLASGRTDTQYF; v_call: TRBV6-1; j_call: TRBJ2-3; d_call: TRBD2
cdr3_nt: TGTGCCAGCAGCTCCCTGGGCGTTGCGAACACCGGGGAGCTGTTTTTT; cdr3_aa: CASSSLGVANTGELFF; v_call: TRBV5-5; j_call: TRBJ2-2; d_call: .
cdr3_nt: TGTGCCAGCAGATATGACCGGACTTTGAACACCGGGGAGCTGTTTTTT; cdr3_aa: CASRYDRTLNTGELFF; v_call: TRBV2; j_call: TRBJ2-2; d_call: .
cdr3_nt: TGTGCCAGCCTAACAGGAGGGGCAGAGGAGGATACGCAGTATTTT; cdr3_aa: CASLTGGAEEDTQYF; v_call: TRBV28; j_call: TRBJ2-3; d_call: .
cdr3_nt: TGTGCCAGCTCACCCCCAAAACTTCCCGGGGAGAGTGGAAGGAACACTGAAGCTTTCTTT; cdr3_aa: CASSPPKLPGESGRNTEAFF; v_call: TRBV18; j_call: TRBJ1-1; d_call: .
cdr3_nt: TGTGCCAGCAGGCTCGGAGGAGAGCAGTACTTC; cdr3_aa: CASRLGGEQYF; v_call: TRBV27; j_call: TRBJ2-7; d_call: .
cdr3_nt: TGTGCCATCCCGATAGCGGGAGATTCGGCAGATACGCAGTATTTT; cdr3_aa: CAIPIAGDSADTQYF; v_call: TRBV7-8; j_call: TRBJ2-3; d_call: TRBD2
cdr3_nt: TGTGCCAGCAGTCCCCCCCTAGGCAGGGGCACTGAAGCTTTCTTT; cdr3_aa: CASSPPLGRGTEAFF; v_call: TRBV28; j_call: TRBJ1-1; d_call: .
cdr3_nt: TGTGCCAGCAGTTTTTGGGGTAGCGGGCAACTCTACAATGAGCAGTTCTTC; cdr3_aa: CASSFWGSGQLYNEQFF; v_call: TRBV27; j_call: TRBJ2-1; d_call: TRBD2
cdr3_nt: TGTGCCAGCACAGACCCCCGGGGTGGCGAGCAGTACTTC; cdr3_aa: CASTDPRGGEQYF; v_call: TRBV25-1; j_call: TRBJ2-7; d_call: .
cdr3_nt: TGTGCCAGCAGTTTGGGGGTGGGACAGGGGCTTTTTGGGTCAAACACTGAAGCTTTCTTT; cdr3_aa: CASSLGVGQGLFGSNTEAFF; v_call: TRBV27; j_call: TRBJ1-1; d_call: TRBD1
cdr3_nt: TGTGCCAGCAGTGGGCGGACAGGGACCCAAGAGACCCAGTACTTC; cdr3_aa: CASSGRTGTQETQYF; v_call: TRBV28; j_call: TRBJ2-5; d_call: TRBD1
cdr3_nt: TGTGCCAGTAGTATTTTCGCGGGGGCAGACTATGGCTACACCTTC; cdr3_aa: CASSIFAGADYGYTF; v_call: TRBV19; j_call: TRBJ1-2; d_call: .
cdr3_nt: TGCAGCGCCGCCCGGGAACTGAACACTGAAGCTTTCTTT; cdr3_aa: CSAARELNTEAFF; v_call: TRBV29-1; j_call: TRBJ1-1; d_call: .
cdr3_nt: TGTGCCAGCAGGTGGCAGGGGAGTGGAGAGCAGTACTTC; cdr3_aa: CASRWQGSGEQYF; v_call: TRBV27; j_call: TRBJ2-7; d_call: .
cdr3_nt: TGTGCCAGCAGCTTGGCCGGGAGTGAGACCCAGTACTTC; cdr3_aa: CASSLAGSETQYF; v_call: TRBV5-5; j_call: TRBJ2-5; d_call: .
cdr3_nt: TGTGCCAGCAGCCCATACAGGGGCCGTAACACTGAAGCTTTCTTT; cdr3_aa: CASSPYRGRNTEAFF; v_call: TRBV7-9; j_call: TRBJ1-1; d_call: TRBD1
cdr3_nt: TGCGCCAGCAGCTTAATCGGACTAGCGGGAGGTCAAGAGCAGTACTTC; cdr3_aa: CASSLIGLAGGQEQYF; v_call: TRBV5-1; j_call: TRBJ2-5; d_call: TRBD2
cdr3_nt: TGTGCCAGCAGCTTCACAGGGGGGGGCACTGAAGCTTTCTTT; cdr3_aa: CASSFTGGGTEAFF; v_call: TRBV7-9; j_call: TRBJ1-1; d_call: TRBD1
cdr3_nt: TGCAGCGTATCGACAGACGACTCTGGGGCCAACGTCCTGACTTTC; cdr3_aa: CSVSTDDSGANVLTF; v_call: TRBV29-1; j_call: TRBJ2-6; d_call: .
cdr3_nt: TGTGCCAGCAGCTCACGGACAGGTCTTAATGAAAAACTGTTTTTT; cdr3_aa: CASSSRTGLNEKLFF; v_call: TRBV7-9; j_call: TRBJ1-4; d_call: TRBD1
cdr3_nt: TGTGCCAGCAGCCCCCTTCCTAGCGGGAGGGCCGGGAGAAACATTCAGTACTTC; cdr3_aa: CASSPLPSGRAGRNIQYF; v_call: TRBV7-8; j_call: TRBJ2-4; d_call: TRBD2
cdr3_nt: TGCGCCAGCAACGGAGGGGCAGCGGGAATGGGGACCGGGGAGCTGTTTTTT; cdr3_aa: CASNGGAAGMGTGELFF; v_call: TRBV5-1; j_call: TRBJ2-2; d_call: TRBD2